The following is a T cell receptor (beta chain) sequence with its context. Clones were sequenced by immunoSEQ multiplex PCR, and TCRdb holds only the in-frame ones, with some missing. The sample gives about 160,000 clones, 82% of which show up once; 7% is in the top ten. This record belongs to a study of blood T cell repertoires in COVID-19. Study as a whole: T cells, B-cell-depleted T cells, or PBMCs supplied cDNA or gDNA.

Germline V gene sequence: CDR1 LNHNV, CDR2 YYDKDF (reference sequence). CDR3 size: 17 residues. The V end was cut by 9 bases, the J end by 0 bases, with 21 bases between. The receptor was isolated from a middle-aged woman with COVID-19, enrolled during active disease. The rearrangement joins TRBV15 to TRBJ1-3; D ambiguous. The sample comprised peripheral blood. In nucleotides, the CDR3 is TGTGCCACAGCAACCGGTCCCGAAACAGACTCTGGAAACACCATATATTTT. As protein: CATATGPETDSGNTIYF.